This entry lists 19 T cell receptor beta chains sequenced from one sample in a study of regulatory T cells in long-lasting Graves disease. Time point given: newly diagnosed GD, antithyroid drugs for less than 3 months. RNA extracted from PBMCs served as the sequencing template. Construction of the TCR beta libraries employed iRepertoire HTBI primers in conjunction with Arm-PCR of CDR3 regions. TCRdb ran MiXCR on the multiplex PCR reads and lists one entry per CDR3 protein. The repertoire holds 550,000 to 700,000 distinct CDR3 sequences, with around 16% as singletons. This same sample was also taken into another study, of T cells in Graves' hyperthyroidism and ophthalmopathy.

The starting material was peripheral blood mononuclear cells (PBMCs), obtained at new diagnosis, from a patient treated with antithyroid drugs. The receptors shown here come from a man aged 18 to 35 with Graves disease.

This chain connects TRBV20-1 to TRBJ2-1; D may be TRBD1 (7 bases). The CDR3 covers 15 residues. The germline CDR1 and CDR2 sequences are DFQATT and SNEGSKA (reference sequence). V was pared by 5 bases and J by 6 bases, with 20 bases between. The CDR3 DNA reads TGCAGTGCTCCCGATTCAGGGGGGTTCCCCAATGAGCAGTTCTTC. Protein sequence: CSAPDSGGFPNEQFF.

The rearrangement links TRBV6-1 to TRBJ2-7; the D gene could be TRBD1 or TRBD2 (5 bases each). The germline gives CDR1 MNHNS, CDR2 SASEGT. The CDR3 runs to 13 residues. The CDR3 sequence is CATRGSLGYEQYF. Written as DNA, the CDR3 is TGTGCTACCCGGGGCAGCTTGGGATACGAGCAGTACTTC.

This clonotype has just a few counts. The V and J genes are TRBV30 and TRBJ2-3; the match to TRBD2 covers 10 bases. V trimming: 2 bases; J trimming: 2 bases; junction bases outside the gene matches: 4. Germline-derived CDR1 and CDR2 are GTSNPN and SVGIG (reference sequence). CDR3 length equals 15 residues. CDR3 amino acids: CAWSLTSGSTDTQYF. The CDR3 DNA is TGTGCCTGGAGTTTGACTAGCGGGTCCACAGATACGCAGTATTTT.

This clonotype was counted between two and nine times. This chain's CDR3 is CASSYRLAGDEQYF. The CDR3 nucleotides are TGTGCCAGCAGTTACAGACTAGCGGGAGACGAGCAGTACTTC. The chain recombines TRBV6-2 or TRBV6-3 with TRBJ2-7; TRBD2 agrees at 12 bases. This CDR3 is 14 amino acids long. Germline V gives CDR1 MNHEY, CDR2 SVGEGT. With 2 bases clipped from V and 5 bases from J, the junction kept 1 base outside the gene matches.

This chain joins TRBV7-3 and TRBJ2-3; D is possibly TRBD1 (5 bases). CDR3 length: 15 amino acids. Per the germline V gene, CDR1 is SGHTA and CDR2 is FQGTGA. Trimming removed 4 bases at V and 8 bases at J, with 19 bases between. Here the CDR3 reads CASSSGPTRRGTQYF. Here the CDR3 DNA reads TGTGCCAGCAGCTCCGGACCCACGAGAAGGGGTACGCAGTATTTT.

This clonotype occurred many times. J is TRBJ1-1 and V is TRBV29-1; 7 positions agree with TRBD1. V lost 7 bases and J lost 9; bases outside the gene matches: 11. The germline gives CDR1 SQVTM, CDR2 ANQGSEA. The CDR3 totals 12 residues. The CDR3 protein is CSDTGQNRKAFF. CDR3 nucleotides: TGCAGCGACACGGGACAGAACAGGAAAGCTTTCTTT.

The sample holds many counts of this clonotype. This rearrangement joins TRBV6-1 to TRBJ1-5; maybe TRBD1 (6 bases). CDR3 length equals 18 residues. Per the germline V gene, CDR1 is MNHNS and CDR2 is SASEGT. V was trimmed by 3 bases and J by 5 bases, leaving 23 bases between them. The CDR3 here is CASSDSRGAGRGDQPQHF. The CDR3 nucleotides are TGTGCCAGCAGTGACTCCCGTGGGGCAGGCAGGGGAGATCAGCCCCAGCATTTT.

This clonotype was picked up many times. The chain links TRBV11-2 to TRBJ2-7; D is ambiguous. V was shortened by 2 bases and J by 1 base, with 6 bases between the two germline ends. Germline-derived CDR1 and CDR2 are SGHAT and FQNNGV. The CDR3 sequence is 13 residues long. CDR3 sequence (DNA): TGTGCCAGCAGCTTATATGAGTCCTACGAGCAGTACTTC. It codes for CASSLYESYEQYF.

At least ten counts were recorded for this clonotype. V is TRBV3-1 and J is TRBJ2-1; 7 nucleotides align to TRBD1. CDR1 and CDR2 from the germline V gene are LGHDT and YNNKEL (reference sequence). After removal of 0 bases from V and 8 bases from J, the junction contained 10 bases not matched to a gene. CDR3 length equals 16 residues. The CDR3 loop reads CASSQDERGPLDEQFF. The CDR3, as DNA: TGTGCCAGCAGCCAAGATGAGAGGGGGCCCTTGGATGAGCAGTTCTTC.

This clonotype was seen repeatedly, ten times or more. The chain couples TRBV6-1 to TRBJ2-7; the match to TRBD2 covers 7 bases. The CDR3 spans 15 residues. With V trimmed by 5 bases and J by 5 bases, 12 bases remained unmatched. The germline CDR1 and CDR2 sequences are MNHNS and SASEGT. The CDR3 DNA is TGTGCCAGCAGTCCCGGAGCGGGAAGGGGCGACGAGCAGTACTTC. As protein: CASSPGAGRGDEQYF.

This clonotype showed up many times. The CDR3 nucleotides are TGTGCCAGCAGTCCCGGGACTAGCGGGAATCATGCACAGTACTTC. Translation: CASSPGTSGNHAQYF. The rearrangement links TRBV12-3 or TRBV12-4 to TRBJ2-5, with 13 bases aligning to TRBD2. CDR3 length: 15 amino acids. Germline trimming cut 5 bases from V and 11 bases from J; bases unmatched to any gene: 11.

This clonotype was found many times. This rearrangement joins TRBV20-1 to TRBJ2-3; unclear D gene. The CDR3 length is 14 residues. Germline V gene sequence: CDR1 DFQATT, CDR2 SNEGSKA (reference sequence). With 3 bases removed from V and 2 bases from J, the gap between germline ends came to 12 bases. CDR3 in amino acids: CSASRLDDTDTQYF. In DNA form, the CDR3 reads TGCAGTGCTAGTCGCTTGGATGACACAGATACGCAGTATTTT.

This clonotype has only a few counts. This chain links TRBV2 with TRBJ2-7; D is undetermined. CDR1 is SNHLY, CDR2 FYNNEI, per germline. The CDR3 runs to 15 residues. Trimming left V 3 bases short and J 2 bases short, with 14 bases between. CDR3 DNA sequence: TGTGCCAGCAGTGAGTTTTCCACTCGACCCTACGAGCAGTACTTC. Translation gives CASSEFSTRPYEQYF. Together with reference TRBV2 and TRBJ2-7, the CDR3 gives the full variable domain: EPEVTQTPSHQVTQMGQEVILRCVPISNHLYFYWYRQILGQKVEFLVSFYNNEISEKSEIFDDQFSVERPDGSNFTLKIRSTKLEDSAMYFCASSEFSTRPYEQYFGPGTRLTVT.

V and J are TRBV6-2 or TRBV6-3 and TRBJ1-1; possible D gene TRBD1, 6 bases. V lost 4 bases and J 0 bases, leaving 27 bases between the germline ends. Germline V gives CDR1 MNHEY, CDR2 SVGEGT. The CDR3 contains 20 residues. CDR3 bases: TGTGCCAGCAGTTTCGCCACCCCGGACAGAACAACTTTTATGAACACTGAAGCTTTCTTT. Its protein product is CASSFATPDRTTFMNTEAFF.

This clonotype has a count of ten or more. The chain joins TRBV20-1 to TRBJ2-1; 11 bases agree with TRBD2. Germline CDR1 is DFQATT and CDR2 is SNEGSKA (reference sequence). The CDR3 covers 17 residues. J was trimmed by 0 bases and V by 4 bases; bases with no gene match: 8. The CDR3 region has the DNA TGCAGTGCTACGGGACTAGCGGATCGGAGCTCCTACAATGAGCAGTTCTTC. Protein product: CSATGLADRSSYNEQFF.

V and J are TRBV11-2 and TRBJ1-4; D possibly corresponds to TRBD1 (5 bases). This CDR3 is built from 20 residues. Between the trimmed V and J ends, which lost 2 bases and 0 bases, there was a span of 22 bases. Germline CDR1 and CDR2: SGHAT and FQNNGV. The CDR3 is CASSLRNQGSQHATNEKLFF. CDR3 in DNA: TGTGCCAGCAGCTTAAGAAACCAGGGAAGTCAACATGCAACTAATGAAAAACTGTTTTTT. Based on the CDR3 plus reference TRBV11-2 and TRBJ1-4, the full variable domain is EAGVAQSPRYKIIEKRQSVAFWCNPISGHATLYWYQQILGQGPKLLIQFQNNGVVDDSQLPKDRFSAERLKGVDSTLKIQPAKLEDSAVYLCASSLRNQGSQHATNEKLFFGSGTQLSVL.

This sequence joins TRBV6-1 and TRBJ2-5, with 8 bases aligning to TRBD1. Germline V lookup: CDR1 MNHNS, CDR2 SASEGT. Germline trimming cut 6 bases from V and 4 bases from J; bases unmatched to any gene: 7. There are 14 residues in the CDR3. The CDR3 DNA reads TGTGCCAGCAGCATCCAGGGGGCAATAGAGACCCAGTACTTC. This gives the protein CASSIQGAIETQYF.

This clonotype was seen ten or more times. As DNA, the CDR3 is TGTGCCAGCAGTAGAGGGGGATACCCCTACGAGCAGTACTTC. This gives the protein CASSRGGYPYEQYF. The V gene is TRBV28, the J gene TRBJ2-7; TRBD1 might be the D (6 bases). The V end lost 5 bases, the J end lost 2 bases, and 13 bases lay between the germline ends. CDR1 and CDR2 from the germline V gene are MDHEN and SYDVKM. The CDR3 is 14 residues long.

This clonotype was observed a handful of times. This sequence joins TRBV9 and TRBJ2-2; D unresolved. There are 12 residues in the CDR3. CDR1 is SGDLS, CDR2 YYNGEE, per germline. V shed 5 bases and J shed 3 bases, with 5 bases lying between them. The CDR3 reads CASRRYTGELFF. The CDR3 nucleotides read TGTGCCAGCAGGCGCTACACCGGGGAGCTGTTTTTT.